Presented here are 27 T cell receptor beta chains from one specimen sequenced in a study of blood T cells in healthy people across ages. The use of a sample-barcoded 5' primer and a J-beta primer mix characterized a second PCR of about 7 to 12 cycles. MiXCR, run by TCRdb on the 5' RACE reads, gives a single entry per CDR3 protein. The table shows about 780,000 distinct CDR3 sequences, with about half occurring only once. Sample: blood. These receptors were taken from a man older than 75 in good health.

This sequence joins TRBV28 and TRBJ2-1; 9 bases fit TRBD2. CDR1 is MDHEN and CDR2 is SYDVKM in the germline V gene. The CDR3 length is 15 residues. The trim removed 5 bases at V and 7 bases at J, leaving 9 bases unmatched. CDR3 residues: CASSQGGGRDNEQFF. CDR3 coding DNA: TGTGCCAGCAGTCAGGGAGGCGGGAGGGATAATGAGCAGTTCTTC.

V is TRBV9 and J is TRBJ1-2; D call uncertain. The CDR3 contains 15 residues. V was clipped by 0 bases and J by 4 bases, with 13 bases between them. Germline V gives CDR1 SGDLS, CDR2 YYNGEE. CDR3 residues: CASSVEGLGSYGYTF. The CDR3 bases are TGTGCCAGCAGCGTAGAAGGGCTGGGCAGCTATGGCTACACCTTC.

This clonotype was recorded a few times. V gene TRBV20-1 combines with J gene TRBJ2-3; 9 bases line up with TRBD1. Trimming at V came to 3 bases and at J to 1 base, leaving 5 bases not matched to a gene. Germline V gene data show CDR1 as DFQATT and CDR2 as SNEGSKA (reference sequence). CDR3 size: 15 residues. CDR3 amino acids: CSARGDRVRTDTQYF. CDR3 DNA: TGCAGTGCTAGGGGGGACAGGGTCCGCACAGATACGCAGTATTTT.

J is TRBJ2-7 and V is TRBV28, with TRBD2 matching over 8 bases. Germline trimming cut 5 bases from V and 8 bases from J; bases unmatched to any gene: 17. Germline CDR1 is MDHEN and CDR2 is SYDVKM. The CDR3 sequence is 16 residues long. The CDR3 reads CASSLKQTGTRVKQYF. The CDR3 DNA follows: TGTGCCAGCAGTCTAAAACAAACCGGGACTAGAGTTAAGCAGTACTTC.

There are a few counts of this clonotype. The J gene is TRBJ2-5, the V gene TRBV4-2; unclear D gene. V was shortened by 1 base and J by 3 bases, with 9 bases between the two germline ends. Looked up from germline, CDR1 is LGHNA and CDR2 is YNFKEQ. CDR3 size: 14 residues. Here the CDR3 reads CASSQGRYEETQYF. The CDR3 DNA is TGTGCCAGCAGCCAAGGTCGCTATGAAGAGACCCAGTACTTC.

The CDR3 DNA sequence: TGTGCCAGCACCCCGGGGGCGGGTGACACAGATACGCAGTATTTT. Translation: CASTPGAGDTDTQYF. The V and J genes are TRBV6-2 or TRBV6-3 and TRBJ2-3; D may match TRBD1 or TRBD2 (6 bases each). Germline CDR1 is MNHEY and CDR2 is SVGEGT. V was shortened by 7 bases and J by 2 bases, with 16 bases between the two germline ends. This CDR3 spans 15 amino acids.

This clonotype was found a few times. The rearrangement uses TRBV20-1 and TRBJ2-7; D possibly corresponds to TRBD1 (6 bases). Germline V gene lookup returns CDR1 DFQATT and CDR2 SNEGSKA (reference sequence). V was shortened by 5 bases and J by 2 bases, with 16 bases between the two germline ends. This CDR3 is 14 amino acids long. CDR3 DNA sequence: TGCAGTGCTGCCCTGGGGGCAGGGGCCTACGAGCAGTACTTC. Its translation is CSAALGAGAYEQYF.

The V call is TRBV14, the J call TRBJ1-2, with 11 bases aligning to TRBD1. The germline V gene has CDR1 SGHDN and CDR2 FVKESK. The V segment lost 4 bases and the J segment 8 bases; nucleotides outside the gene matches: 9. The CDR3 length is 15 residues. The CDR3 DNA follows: TGTGCCAGCAGCCGTCGGACAGGGGGCTTAGTAGGCTACACCTTC. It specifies CASSRRTGGLVGYTF. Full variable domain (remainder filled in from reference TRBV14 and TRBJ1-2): EAGVTQFPSHSVIEKGQTVTLRCDPISGHDNLYWYRRVMGKEIKFLLHFVKESKQDESGMPNNRFLAERTGGTYSTLKVQPAELEDSGVYFCASSRRTGGLVGYTFGSGTRLTVV.

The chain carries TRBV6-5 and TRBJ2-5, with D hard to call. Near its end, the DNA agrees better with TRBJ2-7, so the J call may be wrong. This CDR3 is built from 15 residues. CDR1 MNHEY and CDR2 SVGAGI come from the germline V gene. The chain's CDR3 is CASSLRSASSYEQYF. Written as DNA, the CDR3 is TGTGCCAGCAGTTTACGCTCAGCGAGTTCCTACGAGCAGTACTTC.

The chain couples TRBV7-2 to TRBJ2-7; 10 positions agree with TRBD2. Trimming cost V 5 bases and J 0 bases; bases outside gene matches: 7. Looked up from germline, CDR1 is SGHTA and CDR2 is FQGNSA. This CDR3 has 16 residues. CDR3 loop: CASSSGGGTNSYEQYF. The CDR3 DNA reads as TGTGCCAGCAGCAGCGGGGGGGGGACTAACTCCTACGAGCAGTACTTC.

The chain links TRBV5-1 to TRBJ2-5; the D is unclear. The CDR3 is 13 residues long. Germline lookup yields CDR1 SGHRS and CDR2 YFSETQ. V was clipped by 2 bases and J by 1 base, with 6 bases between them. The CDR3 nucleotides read TGCGCCAGCAGCTTTGCATCCCAAGAGACCCAGTACTTC. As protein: CASSFASQETQYF.

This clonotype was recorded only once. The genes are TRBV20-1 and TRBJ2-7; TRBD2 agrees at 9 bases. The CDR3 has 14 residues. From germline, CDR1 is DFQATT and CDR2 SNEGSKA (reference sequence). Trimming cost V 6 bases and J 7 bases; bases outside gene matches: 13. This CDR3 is CSAPLSGRKWEQYF. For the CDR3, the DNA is TGCAGTGCCCCTCTAAGCGGGAGGAAGTGGGAGCAGTACTTC.

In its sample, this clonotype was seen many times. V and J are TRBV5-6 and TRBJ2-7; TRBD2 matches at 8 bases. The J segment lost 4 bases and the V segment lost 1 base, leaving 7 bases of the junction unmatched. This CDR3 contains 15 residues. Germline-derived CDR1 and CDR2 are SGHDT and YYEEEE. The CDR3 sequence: CASSLNPAGAYEQYF. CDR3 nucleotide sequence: TGTGCCAGCAGCTTGAACCCAGCGGGGGCGTACGAGCAGTACTTC.

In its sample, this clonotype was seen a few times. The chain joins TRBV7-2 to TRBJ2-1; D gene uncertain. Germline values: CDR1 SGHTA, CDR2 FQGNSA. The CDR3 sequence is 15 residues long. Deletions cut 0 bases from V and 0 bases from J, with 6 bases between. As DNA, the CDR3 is TGTGCCAGCAGCTTAGCCAGGAACTCCTACAATGAGCAGTTCTTC. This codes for CASSLARNSYNEQFF.

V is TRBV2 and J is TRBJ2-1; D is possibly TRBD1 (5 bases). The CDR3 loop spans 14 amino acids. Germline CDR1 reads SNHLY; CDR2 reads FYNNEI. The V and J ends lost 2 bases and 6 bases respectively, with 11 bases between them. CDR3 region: CASSEFFRVNEQFF. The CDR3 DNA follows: TGTGCCAGCAGTGAATTTTTCAGGGTCAATGAGCAGTTCTTC.

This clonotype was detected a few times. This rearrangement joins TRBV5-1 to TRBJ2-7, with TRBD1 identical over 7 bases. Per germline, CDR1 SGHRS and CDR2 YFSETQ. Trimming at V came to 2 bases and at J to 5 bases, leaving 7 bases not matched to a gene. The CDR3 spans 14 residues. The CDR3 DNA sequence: TGCGCCAGCAGCTTTCTACAGGGGACCCACGAGCAGTACTTC. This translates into CASSFLQGTHEQYF.

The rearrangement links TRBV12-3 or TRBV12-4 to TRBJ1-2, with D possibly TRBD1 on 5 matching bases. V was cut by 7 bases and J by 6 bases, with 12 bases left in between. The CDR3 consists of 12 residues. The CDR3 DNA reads TGTGCCAGCACCCGACAGACCCATGGCTACACCTTC. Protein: CASTRQTHGYTF.

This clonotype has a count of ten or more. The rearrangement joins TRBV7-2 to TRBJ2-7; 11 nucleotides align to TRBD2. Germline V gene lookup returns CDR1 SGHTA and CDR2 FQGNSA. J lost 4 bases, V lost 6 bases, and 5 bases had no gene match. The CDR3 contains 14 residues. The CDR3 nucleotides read TGTGCCAGCAGAGAGACTAGCGGGATTTACGAGCAGTACTTC. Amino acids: CASRETSGIYEQYF.

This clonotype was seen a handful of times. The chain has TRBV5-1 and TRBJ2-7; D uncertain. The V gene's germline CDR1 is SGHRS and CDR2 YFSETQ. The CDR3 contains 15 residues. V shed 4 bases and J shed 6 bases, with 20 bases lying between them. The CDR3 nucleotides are TGCGCCAGCAGCGTCGGATTTAGGTTGGGCGTCGAGCAGTACTTC. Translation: CASSVGFRLGVEQYF.

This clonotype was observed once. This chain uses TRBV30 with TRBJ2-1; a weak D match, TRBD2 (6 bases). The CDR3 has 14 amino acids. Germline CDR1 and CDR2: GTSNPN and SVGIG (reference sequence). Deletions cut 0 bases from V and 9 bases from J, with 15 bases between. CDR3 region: CAWSVLRGDPEQFF. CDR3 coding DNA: TGTGCCTGGAGTGTACTCCGCGGGGACCCTGAGCAGTTCTTC. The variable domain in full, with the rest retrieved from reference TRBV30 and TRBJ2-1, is SQTIHQWPATLVQPVGSPLSLECTVEGTSNPNLYWYRQAAGRGLQLLFYSVGIGQISSEVPQNLSASRPQDRQFILSSKKLLLSDSGFYLCAWSVLRGDPEQFFGPGTRLTVL.

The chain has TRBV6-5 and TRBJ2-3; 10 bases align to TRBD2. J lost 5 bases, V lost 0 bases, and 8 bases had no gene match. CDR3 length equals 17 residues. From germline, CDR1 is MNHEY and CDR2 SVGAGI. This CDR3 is CASSYSGAGGSLDTQYF. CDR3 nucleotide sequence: TGTGCCAGCAGTTACTCAGGAGCGGGAGGGAGCTTAGATACGCAGTATTTT.

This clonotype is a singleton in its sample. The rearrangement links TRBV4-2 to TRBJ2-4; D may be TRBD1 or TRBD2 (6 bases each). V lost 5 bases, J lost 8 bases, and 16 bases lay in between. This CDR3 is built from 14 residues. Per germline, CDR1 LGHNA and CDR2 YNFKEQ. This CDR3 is CASSLPGEADIQYF. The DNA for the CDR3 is TGTGCCAGCAGCTTGCCAGGGGAGGCAGACATTCAGTACTTC.

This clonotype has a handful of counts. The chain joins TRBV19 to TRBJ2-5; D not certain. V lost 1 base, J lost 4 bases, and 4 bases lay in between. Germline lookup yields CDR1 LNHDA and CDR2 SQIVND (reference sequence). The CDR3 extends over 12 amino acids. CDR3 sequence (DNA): TGTGCCAGTAGTATAGGGGGAGAGACCCAGTACTTC. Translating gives CASSIGGETQYF.

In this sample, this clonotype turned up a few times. The CDR3 region is CASSLRGPGSSYNEQFF. For the CDR3, the DNA is TGTGCCAGCAGTTTGAGGGGTCCCGGAAGCTCCTACAATGAGCAGTTCTTC. The chain employs TRBV12-3 or TRBV12-4 and TRBJ2-1; the D call may be TRBD1 or TRBD2 (5 bases each). Trimming removed 3 bases from V and 0 bases from J, with 15 bases in between. The CDR3 extends over 17 amino acids.

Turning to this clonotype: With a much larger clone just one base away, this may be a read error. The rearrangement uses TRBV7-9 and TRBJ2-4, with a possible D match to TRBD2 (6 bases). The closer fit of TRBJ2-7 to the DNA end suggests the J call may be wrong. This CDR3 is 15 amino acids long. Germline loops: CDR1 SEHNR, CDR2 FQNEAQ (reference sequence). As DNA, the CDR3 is TGTGCCAGCAGCTCCCCAGGGACTGGCCACTACGAGCAGTACTTC. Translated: CASSSPGTGHYEQYF.

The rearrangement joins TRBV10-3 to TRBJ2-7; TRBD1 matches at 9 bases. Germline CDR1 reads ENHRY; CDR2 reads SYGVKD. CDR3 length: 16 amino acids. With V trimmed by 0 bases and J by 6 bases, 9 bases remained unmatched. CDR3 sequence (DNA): TGTGCCATCAGTGAGTCCATGGACAGGGGTTTCGGCGAGCAGTACTTC. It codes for CAISESMDRGFGEQYF.

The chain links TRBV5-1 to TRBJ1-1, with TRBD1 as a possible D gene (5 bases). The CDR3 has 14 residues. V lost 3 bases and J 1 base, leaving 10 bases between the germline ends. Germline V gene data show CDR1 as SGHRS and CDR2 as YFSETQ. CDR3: CASSWQGENTEAFF. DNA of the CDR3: TGCGCCAGCAGCTGGCAAGGGGAGAACACTGAAGCTTTCTTT.